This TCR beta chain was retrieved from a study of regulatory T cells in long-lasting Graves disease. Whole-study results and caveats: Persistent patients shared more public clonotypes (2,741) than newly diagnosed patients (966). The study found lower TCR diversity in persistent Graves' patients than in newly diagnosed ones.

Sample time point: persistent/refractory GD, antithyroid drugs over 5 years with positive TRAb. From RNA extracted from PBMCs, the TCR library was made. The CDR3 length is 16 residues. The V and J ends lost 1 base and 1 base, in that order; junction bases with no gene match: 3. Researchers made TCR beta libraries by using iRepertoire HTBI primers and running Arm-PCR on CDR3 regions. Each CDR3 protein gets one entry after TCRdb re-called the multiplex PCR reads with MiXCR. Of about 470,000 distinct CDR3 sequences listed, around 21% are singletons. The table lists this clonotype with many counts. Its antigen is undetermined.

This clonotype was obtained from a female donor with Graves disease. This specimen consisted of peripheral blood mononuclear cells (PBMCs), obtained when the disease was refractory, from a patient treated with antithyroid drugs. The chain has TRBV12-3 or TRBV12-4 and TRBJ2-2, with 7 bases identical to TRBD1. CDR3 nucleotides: TGTGCCAGCAGTTTAGGGGACAGACAGAACACCGGGGAGCTGTTTTTT. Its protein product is CASSLGDRQNTGELFF.